Presented here are 8 T cell receptor beta chains from one specimen sequenced in a study of blood T cell repertoires in COVID-19. The method was immunoSEQ multiplex PCR; TCRdb's version includes in-frame clones alone and lacks a portion of them. The table includes some 140,000 clones, more than 75% detected once. Sequencing input: peripheral blood. Every receptor here comes from a man older than 75 with acute or convalescent COVID-19.

The chain has TRBV5-4 and TRBJ2-7, with TRBD1 identical over 7 bases. Germline V gene data show CDR1 as SGHNT and CDR2 as YYREEE (reference sequence). The CDR3 contains 14 residues. With V trimmed by 5 bases and J by 2 bases, 7 bases remained unmatched. This CDR3 reads CASRRDRDPYEQYF. The CDR3 bases are TGTGCCAGCAGACGTGACAGGGACCCCTACGAGCAGTACTTC.

This chain uses TRBV5-1 with TRBJ1-1; TRBD1 aligns across 8 bases. The CDR3 totals 16 residues. The ends lost 0 bases at V and 5 bases at J; junction bases unmatched: 9. Germline V gives CDR1 SGHRS, CDR2 YFSETQ. The CDR3 region is CASSLDGGRGLTEAFF. CDR3 DNA: TGCGCCAGCAGCTTGGACGGAGGCAGGGGGCTGACTGAAGCTTTCTTT.

Points on this clone: One end of the junction fails to match germline, which may point to a read error. The chain uses TRBV2 and TRBJ1-2, with 8 nucleotides matching TRBD1. The CDR3 length is 15 residues. Germline CDR1 and CDR2: SNHLY and FYNNEI. As DNA, the CDR3 is TGTGCCAGCAGGGAAGACAGGGGAGCTAACTATGGCTACACCTTC. It translates to CASREDRGANYGYTF.

The rearrangement joins TRBV25-1 to TRBJ2-2, with TRBD2 identical over 11 bases. The junction had 4 bases not matched to a gene; V was cut back by 4 bases and J by 3 bases. Germline CDR1 reads MGHDK; CDR2 reads SYGVNS. The CDR3 has 16 residues. The CDR3 DNA reads as TGTGCCAGCAGTGCACTAGCGGGGGCGGACACCGGGGAGCTGTTTTTT. Its protein is CASSALAGADTGELFF.

The rearrangement joins TRBV7-9 to TRBJ1-2; tentative D call: TRBD1 (6 bases). CDR1 SEHNR and CDR2 FQNEAQ come from the germline V gene (reference sequence). The CDR3 runs 14 residues. With 5 bases removed from V and 5 bases from J, the gap between germline ends came to 15 bases. As DNA, the CDR3 is TGTGCCAGCAGCCAGACAGGCTTACTGTATGGCTACACCTTC. Translating gives CASSQTGLLYGYTF.

The chain has TRBV9 and TRBJ1-5; D may be TRBD1 (5 bases). V was trimmed by 4 bases and J by 5 bases, leaving 16 bases between them. This CDR3 spans 15 amino acids. Germline CDR1 reads SGDLS; CDR2 reads YYNGEE. CDR3: CASSPWGDADQPQHF. For the CDR3, the DNA is TGTGCCAGCAGCCCCTGGGGGGACGCTGATCAGCCCCAGCATTTT.

The chain couples TRBV9 to TRBJ2-5, with 9 nucleotides matching TRBD1. V shed 0 bases, J shed 4 bases, and the junction held 1 base outside the gene matches. Germline lookup yields CDR1 SGDLS and CDR2 YYNGEE. The CDR3 covers 14 residues. The CDR3 loop reads CASSVETGGETQYF. The CDR3 DNA follows: TGTGCCAGCAGCGTAGAGACAGGGGGAGAGACCCAGTACTTC.

The V gene is TRBV6-5, the J gene TRBJ1-1, with TRBD1 identical over 9 bases. Germline trimming cut 6 bases from V and 4 bases from J; bases unmatched to any gene: 6. The CDR3 has 14 residues. Per the germline V gene, CDR1 is MNHEY and CDR2 is SVGAGI. This CDR3 reads CASRQGARSTEAFF. The CDR3 DNA follows: TGTGCCAGCAGACAGGGGGCGCGGAGCACTGAAGCTTTCTTT.